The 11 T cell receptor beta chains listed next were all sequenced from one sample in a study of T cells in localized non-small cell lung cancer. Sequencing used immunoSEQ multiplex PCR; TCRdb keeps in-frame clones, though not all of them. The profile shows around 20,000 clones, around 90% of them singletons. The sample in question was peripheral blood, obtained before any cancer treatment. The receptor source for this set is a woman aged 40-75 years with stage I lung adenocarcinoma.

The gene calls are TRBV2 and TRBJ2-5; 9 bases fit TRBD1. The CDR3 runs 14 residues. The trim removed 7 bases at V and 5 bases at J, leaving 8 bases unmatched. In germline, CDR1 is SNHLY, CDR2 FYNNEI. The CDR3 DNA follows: TGTGCCAGCAATACGTACAGGGGGCAGGAGACCCAGTACTTC. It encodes CASNTYRGQETQYF.

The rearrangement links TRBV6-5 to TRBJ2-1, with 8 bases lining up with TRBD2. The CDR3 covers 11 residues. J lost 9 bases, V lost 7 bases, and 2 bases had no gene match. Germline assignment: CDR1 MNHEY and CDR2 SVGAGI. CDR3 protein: CASTLAGEQFF. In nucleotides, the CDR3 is TGTGCCAGCACTCTAGCGGGTGAGCAGTTCTTC.

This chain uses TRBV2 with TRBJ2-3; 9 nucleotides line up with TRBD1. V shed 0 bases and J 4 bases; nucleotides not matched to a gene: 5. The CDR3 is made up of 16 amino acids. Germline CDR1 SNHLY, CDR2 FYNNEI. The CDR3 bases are TGTGCCAGCAGTGAAGCTCTCGGACAGGGGTCAGATACGCAGTATTTT. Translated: CASSEALGQGSDTQYF.

The CDR3 DNA follows: TGTGCCAGCAGCTCTCAAGACGGGGGAGGGAATCAGCCCCAGCATTTT. Amino acids: CASSSQDGGGNQPQHF. The V call is TRBV7-2, the J call TRBJ1-5; D might be TRBD1 (5 bases). V dropped 4 bases and J dropped 4 bases, with 17 bases sitting between them. Germline lookup yields CDR1 SGHTA and CDR2 FQGNSA. This CDR3 region has 16 residues.

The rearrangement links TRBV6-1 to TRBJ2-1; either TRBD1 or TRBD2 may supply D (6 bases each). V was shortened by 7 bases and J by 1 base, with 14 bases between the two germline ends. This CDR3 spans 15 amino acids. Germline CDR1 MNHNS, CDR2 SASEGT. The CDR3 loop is CASNLGGLSYNEQFF. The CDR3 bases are TGTGCCAGCAATCTAGGGGGACTTTCCTACAATGAGCAGTTCTTC.

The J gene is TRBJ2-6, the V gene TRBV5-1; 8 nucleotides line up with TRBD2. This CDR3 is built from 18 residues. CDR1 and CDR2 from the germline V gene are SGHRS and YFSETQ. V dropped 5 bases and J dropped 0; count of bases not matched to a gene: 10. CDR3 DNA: TGCGCCAGCAGGCCCGCGGGAGGAGCCAGCTCTGGGGCCAACGTCCTGACTTTC. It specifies CASRPAGGASSGANVLTF.

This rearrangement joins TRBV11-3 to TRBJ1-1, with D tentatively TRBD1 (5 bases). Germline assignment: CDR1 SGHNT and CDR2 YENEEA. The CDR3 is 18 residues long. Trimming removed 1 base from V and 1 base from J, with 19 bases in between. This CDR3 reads CASSLVGLGRAGNTEAFF. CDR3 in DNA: TGTGCCAGCAGCTTAGTTGGGCTCGGCAGGGCGGGGAACACTGAAGCTTTCTTT.

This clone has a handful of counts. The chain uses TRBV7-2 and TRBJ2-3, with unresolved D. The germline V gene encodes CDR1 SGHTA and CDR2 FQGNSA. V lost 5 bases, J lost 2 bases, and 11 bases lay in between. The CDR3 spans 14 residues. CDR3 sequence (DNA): TGTGCCAGCAGCCCTAGTCGAACCACAGATACGCAGTATTTT. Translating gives CASSPSRTTDTQYF. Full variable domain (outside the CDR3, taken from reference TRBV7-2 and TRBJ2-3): GAGVSQSPSNKVTEKGKDVELRCDPISGHTALYWYRQSLGQGLEFLIYFQGNSAPDKSGLPSDRFSAERTGGSVSTLTIQRTQQEDSAVYLCASSPSRTTDTQYFGPGTRLTVL.

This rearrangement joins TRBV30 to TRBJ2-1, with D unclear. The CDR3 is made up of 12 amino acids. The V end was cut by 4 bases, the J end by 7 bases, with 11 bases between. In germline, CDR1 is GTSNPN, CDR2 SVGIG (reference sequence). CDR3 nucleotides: TGTGCCTGGACTCTGACGGGTAATGAGCAGTTCTTC. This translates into CAWTLTGNEQFF.

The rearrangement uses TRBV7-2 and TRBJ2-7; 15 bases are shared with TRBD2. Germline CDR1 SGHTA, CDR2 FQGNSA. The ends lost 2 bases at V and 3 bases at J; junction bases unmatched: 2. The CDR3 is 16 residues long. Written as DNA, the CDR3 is TGTGCCAGCAGCTTATTGGGACTAGCGGGGGGCTACGAGCAGTACTTC. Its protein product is CASSLLGLAGGYEQYF.

The CDR3 nucleotides read TGTGCCAGCAGTGACCAGGGGGCGGATACGCAGTATTTT. This sequence encodes CASSDQGADTQYF. The chain combines TRBV6-4 with TRBJ2-3, with 8 bases lining up with TRBD1. V shed 2 bases, J shed 6 bases, and the junction held 1 base outside the gene matches. The CDR3 sequence is 13 residues long. Germline assignment: CDR1 MRHNA and CDR2 SNTAGT.